The 5 T cell receptor beta chains given below trace back to one sample, sequenced in a study of CD8+ T cells in alopecia areata listed by TCRdb under 2018. In light of the paper, this sample's time point label describes: about 25 weeks on oral tofacitinib. The sample's treatment or condition label, decoded: oral pan-JAK inhibitor, 5-10 mg twice daily. The library was generated by the immunoSEQ multiplex PCR assay. To provide template for TCR sequencing, every sample had RNA extracted and reverse transcribed into cDNA. Not all clones reach the TCRdb copy of this immuneACCESS table, which keeps in-frame sequences only. Checked studies attribute under half of the gap to unresolved V genes and leave the rest unexplained. The sample contains 150,000 to 200,000 clones, more than 50% of them found a single time. The ten largest clones take up approximately 0.93% of the sample. Source: CD4+ T cells sorted from blood, taken at week 24, from a patient treated with tofacitinib. These receptors originate from a human donor with alopecia areata.

This rearrangement joins TRBV6-6 to TRBJ2-1; TRBD1 aligns across 7 bases. V dropped 6 bases and J dropped 8; count of bases not matched to a gene: 7. The CDR3 contains 13 residues. CDR1 and CDR2 from the germline V gene are MNHNY and SVGAGI (reference sequence). CDR3 loop: CASRVDRDDEQFF. CDR3 coding DNA: TGTGCCAGCAGGGTCGACAGGGACGATGAGCAGTTCTTC.

A few counts support this clone. The chain is built from TRBV30 and TRBJ1-1; D may be TRBD1 (5 bases). Trimming removed 7 bases from V and 4 bases from J, with 25 bases in between. Germline V gives CDR1 GTSNPN, CDR2 SVGIG (reference sequence). The CDR3 has 16 amino acids. For the CDR3, the DNA is TGTGCCTACACCCCACCCTTGGACTGGGGCGGCACTGAAGCTTTCTTT. Translating it yields CAYTPPLDWGGTEAFF.

V is TRBV6-1 and J is TRBJ2-5, with 8 bases aligning to TRBD1. CDR1 is MNHNS and CDR2 is SASEGT in the germline V gene. There are 13 residues in the CDR3. V lost 6 bases and J lost 4; bases outside the gene matches: 4. The CDR3, as DNA: TGTGCCAGCAGACAGGGGGTTGTAGAGACCCAGTACTTC. Residues: CASRQGVVETQYF.

The chain couples TRBV9 to TRBJ1-1; possible D gene TRBD1, 6 bases. Germline CDR1 is SGDLS and CDR2 is YYNGEE. V gave up 0 bases and J gave up 11 bases, with 20 bases separating them. The CDR3 runs to 15 residues. The CDR3 nucleotides read TGTGCCAGCAGCGTAGCACAGGGCAATTTTGGTTCGGCTTTCTTT. This translates into CASSVAQGNFGSAFF.

This clone occurred a few times. This rearrangement joins TRBV27 to TRBJ1-2, with D possibly matching TRBD1 (5 bases). Trimming took 8 bases from V and 4 from J, leaving 14 bases between them. Germline V lookup: CDR1 MNHEY, CDR2 SMNVEV (reference sequence). The CDR3 runs to 13 residues. CDR3 region: CASGQGGLYGYTF. CDR3 nucleotide sequence: TGTGCCAGCGGGCAGGGAGGCCTCTATGGCTACACCTTC.